This T cell receptor beta chain emerged from a study of CD8+ T cells in alopecia areata. Study outcomes and limitations: Sequencing of scalp samples also includes resident alphabeta T cells from normal skin.

Comment on this clone: What it recognizes is unknown.

Germline CDR1 and CDR2: SQVTM and ANQGSEA. CDR3 length: 15 residues. Trimming at V came to 6 bases and at J to 1 base, leaving 6 bases not matched to a gene. Extraction of RNA preceded its reverse transcription into cDNA, which served as the sequencing template. Some clones are missing from TCRdb's copy, which holds only in-frame ones; the method was immunoSEQ multiplex PCR. Of approximately 150,000 clones listed, roughly 50% were seen once; the top ten hold about 4.4%. The chain combines TRBV29-1 with TRBJ2-3; 11 nucleotides line up with TRBD2. Material for sequencing was CD4+ T cells sorted from blood. This clonotype was obtained from a human donor in good health. DNA of the CDR3: TGCAGCGTCGACGGGACTAGCGGAGGCACAGATACGCAGTATTTT. It yields the protein CSVDGTSGGTDTQYF.